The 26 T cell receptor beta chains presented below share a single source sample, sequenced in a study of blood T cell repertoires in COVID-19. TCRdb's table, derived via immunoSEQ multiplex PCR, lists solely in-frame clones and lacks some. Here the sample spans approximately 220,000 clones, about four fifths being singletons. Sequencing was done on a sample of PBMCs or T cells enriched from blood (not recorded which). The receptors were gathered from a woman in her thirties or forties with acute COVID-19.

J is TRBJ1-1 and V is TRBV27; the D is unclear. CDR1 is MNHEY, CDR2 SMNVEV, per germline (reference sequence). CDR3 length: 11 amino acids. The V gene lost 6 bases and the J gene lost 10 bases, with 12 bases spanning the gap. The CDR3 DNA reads TGTGCCAGCAGCTTCGGGTTAAGAGCTTTCTTT. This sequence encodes CASSFGLRAFF.

CDR3 sequence reads: CASSLWTVEIYNEQFF. Here the CDR3 DNA reads TGTGCCAGCAGCTTATGGACAGTCGAAATCTACAATGAGCAGTTCTTC. V gene TRBV7-2 combines with J gene TRBJ2-1, with D possibly TRBD1 on 6 matching bases. In germline, CDR1 is SGHTA, CDR2 FQGNSA. V gave up 2 bases and J gave up 3 bases, with 14 bases separating them. The CDR3 is 16 residues long.

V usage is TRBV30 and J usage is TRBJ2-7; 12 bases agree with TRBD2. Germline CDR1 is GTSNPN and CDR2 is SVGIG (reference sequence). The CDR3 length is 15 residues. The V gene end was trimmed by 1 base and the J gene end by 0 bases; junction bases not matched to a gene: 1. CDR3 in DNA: TGTGCCTGGAGTGAGACTAGCGGGGGCTCCTACGAGCAGTACTTC. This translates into CAWSETSGGSYEQYF.

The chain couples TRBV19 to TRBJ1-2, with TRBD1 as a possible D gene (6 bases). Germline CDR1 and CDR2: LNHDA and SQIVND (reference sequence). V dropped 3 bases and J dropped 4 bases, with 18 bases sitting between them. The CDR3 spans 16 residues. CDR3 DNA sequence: TGTGCCAGTAGTATCCGGGACACTCCGACAGGCTATGGCTACACCTTC. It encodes CASSIRDTPTGYGYTF.

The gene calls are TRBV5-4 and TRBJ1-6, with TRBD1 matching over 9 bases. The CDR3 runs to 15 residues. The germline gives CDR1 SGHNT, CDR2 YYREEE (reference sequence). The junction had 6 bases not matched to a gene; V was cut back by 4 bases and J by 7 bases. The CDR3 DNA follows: TGTGCCAGCAGCCGTTCCGGACAGGGGAATTCACCCCTCCACTTT. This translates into CASSRSGQGNSPLHF. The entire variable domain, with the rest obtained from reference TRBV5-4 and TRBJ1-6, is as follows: ETGVTQSPTHLIKTRGQQVTLRCSSQSGHNTVSWYQQALGQGPQFIFQYYREEENGRGNFPPRFSGLQFPNYSSELNVNALELDDSALYLCASSRSGQGNSPLHFGNGTRLTVT.

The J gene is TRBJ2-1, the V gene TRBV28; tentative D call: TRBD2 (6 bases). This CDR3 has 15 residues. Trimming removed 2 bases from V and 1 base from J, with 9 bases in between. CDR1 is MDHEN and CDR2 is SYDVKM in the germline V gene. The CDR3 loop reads CASSLQGGSYNEQFF. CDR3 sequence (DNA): TGTGCCAGCAGTTTACAAGGAGGGTCCTACAATGAGCAGTTCTTC.

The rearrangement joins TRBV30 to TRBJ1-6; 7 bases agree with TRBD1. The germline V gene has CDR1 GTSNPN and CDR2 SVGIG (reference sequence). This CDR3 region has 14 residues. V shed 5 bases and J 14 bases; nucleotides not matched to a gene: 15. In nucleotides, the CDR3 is TGTGCCTGGGGCCGAGCAGGGGGTCGCTGGGCCCTCCACTTT. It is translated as CAWGRAGGRWALHF. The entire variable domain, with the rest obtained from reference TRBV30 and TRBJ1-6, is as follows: SQTIHQWPATLVQPVGSPLSLECTVEGTSNPNLYWYRQAAGRGLQLLFYSVGIGQISSEVPQNLSASRPQDRQFILSSKKLLLSDSGFYLCAWGRAGGRWALHFGNGTRLTVT.

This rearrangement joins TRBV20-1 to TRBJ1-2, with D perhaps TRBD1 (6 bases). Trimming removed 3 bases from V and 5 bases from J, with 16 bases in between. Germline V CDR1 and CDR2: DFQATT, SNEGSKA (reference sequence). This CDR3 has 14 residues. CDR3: CSASRGGPLYGYTF. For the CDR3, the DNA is TGCAGTGCTAGTAGGGGGGGCCCACTATATGGCTACACCTTC.

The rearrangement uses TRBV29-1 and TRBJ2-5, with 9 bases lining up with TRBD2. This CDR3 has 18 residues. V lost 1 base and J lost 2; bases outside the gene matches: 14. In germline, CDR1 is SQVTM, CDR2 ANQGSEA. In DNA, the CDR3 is TGCAGCGTTGAAGTCCCCTTAATTCTAGCGGGGTATCAAGAGACCCAGTACTTC. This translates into CSVEVPLILAGYQETQYF.

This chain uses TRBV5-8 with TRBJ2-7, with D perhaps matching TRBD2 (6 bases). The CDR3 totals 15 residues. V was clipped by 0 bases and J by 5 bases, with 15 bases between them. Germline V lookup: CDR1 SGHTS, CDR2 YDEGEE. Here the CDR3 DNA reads TGTGCCAGCAGCTTGGAGTACGGCGGGGTGGACGAGCAGTACTTC. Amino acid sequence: CASSLEYGGVDEQYF.

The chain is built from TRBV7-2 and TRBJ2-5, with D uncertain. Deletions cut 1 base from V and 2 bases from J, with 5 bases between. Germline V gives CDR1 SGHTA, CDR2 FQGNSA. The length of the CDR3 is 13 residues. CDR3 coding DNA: TGTGCCAGCAGCTTAGAACTTCAAGAGACCCAGTACTTC. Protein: CASSLELQETQYF.

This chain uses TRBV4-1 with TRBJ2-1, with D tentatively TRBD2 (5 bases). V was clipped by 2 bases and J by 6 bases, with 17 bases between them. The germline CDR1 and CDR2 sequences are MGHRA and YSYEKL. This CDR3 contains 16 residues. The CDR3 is CASSQSGLGSPNEQFF. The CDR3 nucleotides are TGCGCCAGCAGCCAATCTGGGCTGGGGAGCCCCAATGAGCAGTTCTTC.

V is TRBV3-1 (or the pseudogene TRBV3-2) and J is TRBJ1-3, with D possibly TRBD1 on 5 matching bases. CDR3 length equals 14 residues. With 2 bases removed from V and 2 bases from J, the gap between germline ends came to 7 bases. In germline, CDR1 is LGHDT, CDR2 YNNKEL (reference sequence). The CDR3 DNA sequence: TGTGCCAGCAGCCAATCAGGGCCTGGAAACACCATATATTTT. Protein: CASSQSGPGNTIYF.

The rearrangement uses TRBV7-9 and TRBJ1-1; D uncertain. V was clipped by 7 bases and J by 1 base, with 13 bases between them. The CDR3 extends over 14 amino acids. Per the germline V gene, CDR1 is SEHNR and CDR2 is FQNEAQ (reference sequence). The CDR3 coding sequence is TGTGCCAGCACTACAAACGGGAAGAACACTGAAGCTTTCTTT. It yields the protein CASTTNGKNTEAFF.

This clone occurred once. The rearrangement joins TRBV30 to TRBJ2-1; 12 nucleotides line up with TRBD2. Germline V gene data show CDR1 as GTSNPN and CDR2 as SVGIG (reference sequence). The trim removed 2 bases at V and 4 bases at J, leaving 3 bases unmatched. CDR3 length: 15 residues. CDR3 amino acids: CAWSPTSGGYNEQFF. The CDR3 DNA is TGTGCCTGGAGTCCGACTAGCGGGGGTTACAATGAGCAGTTCTTC.

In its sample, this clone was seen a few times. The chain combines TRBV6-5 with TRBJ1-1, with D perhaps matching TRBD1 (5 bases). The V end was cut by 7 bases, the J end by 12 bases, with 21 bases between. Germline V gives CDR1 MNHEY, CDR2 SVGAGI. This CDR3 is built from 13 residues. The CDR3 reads CASTVTGGTSTFF. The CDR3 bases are TGTGCCAGCACCGTTACGGGGGGGACGTCGACTTTCTTT.

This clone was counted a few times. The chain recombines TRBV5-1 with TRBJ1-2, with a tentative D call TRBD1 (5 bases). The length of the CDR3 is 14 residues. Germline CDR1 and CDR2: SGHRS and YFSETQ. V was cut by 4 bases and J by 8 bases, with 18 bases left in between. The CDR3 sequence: CASSLATGWEGYTF. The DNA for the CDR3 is TGCGCCAGCAGCCTGGCTACAGGATGGGAAGGCTACACCTTC.

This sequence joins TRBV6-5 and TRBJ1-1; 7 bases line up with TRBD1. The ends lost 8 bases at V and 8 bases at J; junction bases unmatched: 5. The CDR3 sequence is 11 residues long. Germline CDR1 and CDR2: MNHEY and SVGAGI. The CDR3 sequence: CASPKGGEAFF. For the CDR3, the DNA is TGTGCCAGCCCCAAAGGGGGCGAAGCTTTCTTT.

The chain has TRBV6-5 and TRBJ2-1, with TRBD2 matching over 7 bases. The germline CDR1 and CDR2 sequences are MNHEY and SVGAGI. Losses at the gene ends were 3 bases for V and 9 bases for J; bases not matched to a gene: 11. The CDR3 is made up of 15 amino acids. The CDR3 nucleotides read TGTGCCAGCAGTTATTCCTCGGGGGGTTACCGTGAGCAGTTCTTC. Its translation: CASSYSSGGYREQFF.

In DNA, the CDR3 is TGTGCCAGCAGCTTGTTAGTTGTGTGGACAGGAGGAAACACCATATATTTT. Protein: CASSLLVVWTGGNTIYF. J is TRBJ1-3 and V is TRBV5-8, with TRBD1 matching 7 bases. Germline V gene lookup returns CDR1 SGHTS and CDR2 YDEGEE. Germline trimming cut 1 base from V and 4 bases from J; bases unmatched to any gene: 11. The CDR3 is made up of 17 amino acids.

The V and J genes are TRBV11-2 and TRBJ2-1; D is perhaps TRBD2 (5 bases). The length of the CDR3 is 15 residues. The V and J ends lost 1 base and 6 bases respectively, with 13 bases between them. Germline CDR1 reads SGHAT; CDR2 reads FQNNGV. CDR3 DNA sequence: TGTGCCAGCAGCTTAGCGGAGCGGTGGGGCAATGAGCAGTTCTTC. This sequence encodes CASSLAERWGNEQFF.

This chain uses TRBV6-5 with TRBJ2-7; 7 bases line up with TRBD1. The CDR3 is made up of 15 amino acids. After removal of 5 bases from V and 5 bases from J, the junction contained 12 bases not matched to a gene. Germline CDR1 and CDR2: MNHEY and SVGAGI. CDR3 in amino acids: CASSSTGTAGNEQYF. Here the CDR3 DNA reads TGTGCCAGCAGTAGCACCGGGACAGCCGGGAACGAGCAGTACTTC.

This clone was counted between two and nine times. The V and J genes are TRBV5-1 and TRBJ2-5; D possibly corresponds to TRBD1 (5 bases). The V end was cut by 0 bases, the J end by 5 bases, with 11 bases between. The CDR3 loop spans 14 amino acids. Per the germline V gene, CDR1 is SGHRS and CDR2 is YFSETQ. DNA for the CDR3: TGCGCCAGCAGCTTGGGGGCAGGGATGGAGACCCAGTACTTC. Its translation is CASSLGAGMETQYF.

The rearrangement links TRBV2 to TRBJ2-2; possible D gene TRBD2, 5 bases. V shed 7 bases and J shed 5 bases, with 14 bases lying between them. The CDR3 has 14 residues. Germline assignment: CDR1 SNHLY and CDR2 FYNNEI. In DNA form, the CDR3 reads TGTGCCAGCAAGGCCGGGGAAGGGACCGGGGAGCTGTTTTTT. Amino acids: CASKAGEGTGELFF. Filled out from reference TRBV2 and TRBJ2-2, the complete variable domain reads EPEVTQTPSHQVTQMGQEVILRCVPISNHLYFYWYRQILGQKVEFLVSFYNNEISEKSEIFDDQFSVERPDGSNFTLKIRSTKLEDSAMYFCASKAGEGTGELFFGEGSRLTVL.

DNA of the CDR3: TGTGCCACCAGTGATCCATTGGACAGGGGTGGCGAGACCCAGTACTTC. Its protein is CATSDPLDRGGETQYF. The chain links TRBV24-1 to TRBJ2-5; 9 nucleotides align to TRBD1. CDR1 and CDR2 from the germline V gene are KGHDR and SFDVKD. With V trimmed by 3 bases and J by 5 bases, 9 bases remained unmatched. The CDR3 contains 16 residues.

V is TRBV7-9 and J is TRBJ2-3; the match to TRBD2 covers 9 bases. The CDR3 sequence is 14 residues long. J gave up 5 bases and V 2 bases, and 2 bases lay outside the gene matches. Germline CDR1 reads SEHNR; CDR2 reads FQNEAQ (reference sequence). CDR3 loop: CASSLLRGGDTQYF. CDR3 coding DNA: TGTGCCAGCAGCTTACTGCGGGGGGGAGATACGCAGTATTTT.